Listed below are T cell receptor beta chains from one sample, sequenced in a study of blood T cell repertoires in COVID-19. The protocol was immunoSEQ multiplex PCR, while the TCRdb copy is restricted to in-frame clones and leaves out a portion. Found here are around 150,000 clones, around 84% of them singletons; the top ten hold about 3.3%. The sequenced sample was peripheral blood. Receptor source: a human donor with acute or convalescent COVID-19. The donor label of this sample is uncertain. Each CDR3 is given with its conserved first and last residue. Rows give clone size only sometimes, using once, few, many, or a class for an expanded clone.

TRBV11-3,TRBJ1-2,many,CASSSEGRRGDYGYTF
TRBV5-1,TRBJ1-4,NA,CASSLEEATNEKLFF
TRBV6-1,TRBJ1-2,NA,CASSDHRGRSYGYTF
TRBV19,TRBJ2-2,NA,CASSTGLAANTGELFF
TRBV18,TRBJ1-5,NA,CASSPGTGEVQPQHF
TRBV6-6,TRBJ1-2,NA,CASSYRDSSVYGYTF
TRBV3-1/TRBV3-2,TRBJ1-6,once,CASSQGGNSPLHF
TRBV12-3/TRBV12-4,TRBJ1-1,NA,CASTSWTRTEAFF
TRBV30,TRBJ1-5,NA,CAWSVPIWGPTLNQPQHF
TRBV6-6,TRBJ1-6,NA,CASRPTGDYSPLHF
TRBV29-1,TRBJ1-5,few,CSVLGQPNQPQHF
TRBV6-5,TRBJ1-2,few,CASSYNAFTSGYTF
TRBV7-9,TRBJ1-5,NA,CASSLTGGLNQPQHF
TRBV18,TRBJ1-3,NA,CASSPLDTGDTIYF
TRBV12-3/TRBV12-4,TRBJ2-7,NA,CATRRGALGEQYF
TRBV9,TRBJ1-2,NA,CASSADTFYGYTF
TRBV28,TRBJ1-2,NA,CAIRIKGGAGGYTF
TRBV5-4,TRBJ1-2,NA,CASSPGTGGGKGYTF
TRBV5-6,TRBJ2-1,few,CASRLTTQSGVLNEQFF
TRBV28,TRBJ2-1,NA,CASSPHRSSGGLPSSYNEQFF
TRBV7-9,TRBJ1-1,once,CASSLVGGLTEAFF
TRBV3-1/TRBV3-2,TRBJ1-1,NA,CASSHLTGGTEAFF
TRBV15,TRBJ1-2,NA,CATSTGGNNYGYTF
TRBV9,TRBJ1-1,NA,CASSATWNTEAFF
TRBV10-3,TRBJ2-1,NA,CAISPGQGNNEQFF
TRBV7-6,TRBJ2-5,NA,CASSYGTSETQYF
TRBV23-1,TRBJ1-2,once,CASSLETGIYGYTF
TRBV30,TRBJ1-5,NA,CAWGRQGISNQPQHF
TRBV24-1,TRBJ2-7,NA,CATSDSGTGGYEQYF
TRBV27,TRBJ2-1,NA,CASSLTSGGDNEQFF
TRBV29-1,TRBJ1-4,NA,CSVSRALNEKLFF
TRBV5-8,TRBJ1-2,NA,CASSKTNYGYTF
TRBV4-1,TRBJ2-1,NA,CASSLPGGPNEQFF
TRBV19,TRBJ1-2,NA,CASSIRGGGGGYTF
TRBV3-1/TRBV3-2,TRBJ2-7,NA,CASSRLSYEQYF
TRBV3-1/TRBV3-2,TRBJ2-3,once,CASSQTGGPDTQYF
TRBV7-2,TRBJ1-5,once,CASSLSGGSNQPQHF
TRBV27,TRBJ1-5,NA,CASSPRIMNQPQHF
TRBV16,TRBJ2-3,NA,CASSQSRTDTQYF
TRBV6-2/TRBV6-3,TRBJ2-5,NA,CASSRRGAQYF
TRBV28,TRBJ1-2,NA,CASSSPGTGNYGYTF
TRBV5-1,TRBJ2-2,NA,CASSLRLVADTGELFF
TRBV7-3,TRBJ2-3,NA,CASSLSTSDTQYF
TRBV5-5,TRBJ1-2,NA,CASTLQGQGAWGYTF
TRBV19,TRBJ1-2,NA,CASSPRVNYGYTF
TRBV21-1,TRBJ2-2,once,CASSKNPGGSDTGELFF
TRBV19,TRBJ1-1,NA,CASSIAGGTEAFF
TRBV30,TRBJ2-7,NA,CAWGYTGQGKAEQYF
TRBV7-3,TRBJ2-7,NA,CASSLIAGGPAYEQYF
TRBV15,TRBJ2-2,NA,CATSRDSGGANTGELFF